This TCR beta chain is from a study of Tregs in tolerant kidney transplant recipients. The nonmyeloablative bone marrow transplants came from related graft donors, with transient mixed chimerism. V lost 3 bases to trimming and J lost 6 bases; unmatched junction nucleotides: 8. The CDR3 has 14 residues. Germline V CDR1 and CDR2: SGHAT, FQNNGV. This clone appeared once. Clones were read by immunoSEQ multiplex PCR, and TCRdb kept only the in-frame ones, dropping some. This sample yields 100,000 or so clones, of which approximately 93% are seen a single time; more than 1.5% belongs to the top ten. The clonotype comes from a human patient who received a combined kidney and bone marrow transplant. A share of the T cells may be of graft donor origin. The chain joins TRBV11-2 to TRBJ2-7, with TRBD2 matching over 7 bases. The specimen was CD4+ T cells from blood (PBMCs), collected 12 months after the transplant. Here the CDR3 reads CASSFRDYLFEQYF. The CDR3 DNA reads TGTGCCAGCAGCTTCCGGGACTATCTCTTCGAGCAGTACTTC.